This T cell receptor (beta chain) stems from a study of T cells in women clearing cervical HPV infection. Study-level background: Cases: HPV16-related CIN3 or worse on histology, a couple of invasive cancers. Only a few women had HLA typing results available.

Study-wide results and limits: Cases and controls were distinguished at AUC about 0.79 by richness and V genes. Controls had more TRBV6-7 (around 0.15%) than cases (approximately 0.11%).

Germline-derived CDR1 and CDR2 are SGHTA and FQGTGA. CDR3 size: 17 residues. Trimming cost V 5 bases and J 4 bases; bases outside gene matches: 9. As concerns this clone: Its specificity is unknown. With the read ending 3 residues before the CDR3 end, the germline J gene is used to fill in that end.

Profiled with immunoSEQ multiplex PCR; TCRdb holds only in-frame clones, not every one. The sample's table shows about 35,000 clones. This rearrangement joins TRBV7-3 to TRBJ2-1; 12 bases map to TRBD2. The sequence was collected from a woman aged 18 to 75 with a cervical HPV16 infection that either progressed to CIN3+ or cleared (not recorded which). The sequenced sample consisted of blood buffy coat. CDR3 DNA, as far as it was read: TGTGCCAGCAGCCGTCTAGCGGGGGGGCCTGTGTACAATGAG. It translates to CASSRLAGGPVYNE. The CDR3 as a whole reads CASSRLAGGPVYNEQFF.